Listed here are 14 T cell receptor beta chains from one sample, sequenced in a study of post-analysis software for immune sequencing data. Built from TCR beta cDNA, the libraries had unique molecular identifiers in them. From the PCR reads, TCRdb called clonotypes with MiXCR, one entry per CDR3 protein. The sample yields about 680,000 distinct CDR3 sequences, around 60% seen once. Study conclusions and caveats: TRBV5-6, TRBV5-1 and TRBV20-1 belonged to a set of roughly five TRBV segments that were more frequent in patients than controls.

Their target antigens are unknown. The sample taken for sequencing was blood. Every receptor here comes from a girl between 2 and 10 years old with multiple sclerosis.

V and J are TRBV12-3 or TRBV12-4 and TRBJ2-3, with TRBD2 identical over 7 bases. V shed 7 bases and J 2 bases; nucleotides not matched to a gene: 12. This CDR3 comprises 16 residues. The CDR3 here is CASTLRSGVFTDTQYF. The CDR3 DNA follows: TGTGCCAGCACCCTGAGAAGCGGGGTGTTCACAGATACGCAGTATTTT.

The V and J genes are TRBV4-3 and TRBJ2-3; D is perhaps TRBD1 (6 bases). The CDR3 is 16 amino acids. Trimming left V 5 bases short and J 2 bases short, with 17 bases between. CDR1 and CDR2 (germline): LGHNA, YSLEER. Here the CDR3 reads CASSTATGFSTDTQYF. In DNA, the CDR3 is TGCGCCAGCAGCACGGCGACAGGTTTTTCCACAGATACGCAGTATTTT.

This clonotype was detected only a few times. The V gene is TRBV5-1, the J gene TRBJ2-3; no reliable D call. V dropped 0 bases and J dropped 0 bases, with 8 bases sitting between them. CDR3 size: 15 residues. The V gene's germline CDR1 is SGHRS and CDR2 YFSETQ. Written as DNA, the CDR3 is TGCGCCAGCAGCTTGGCGGTTTATAGCACAGATACGCAGTATTTT. This encodes CASSLAVYSTDTQYF.

V is TRBV6-2 or TRBV6-3 and J is TRBJ1-5, with unresolved D. CDR3 size: 11 residues. Trimming took off 6 bases at V and 4 bases at J, with 4 bases between the two ends. Germline V gene data show CDR1 as MNHEY and CDR2 as SVGEGT. CDR3 region: CASRKNQPQHF. The DNA of the CDR3 is TGTGCCAGCAGGAAAAATCAGCCCCAGCATTTT.

This clonotype has a handful of counts. This chain connects TRBV24-1 to TRBJ2-3, with D perhaps matching TRBD1 (5 bases). The V gene's germline CDR1 is KGHDR and CDR2 SFDVKD. Trimming pared 6 bases from V and 1 base from J, leaving 13 bases between. The CDR3 is made up of 15 amino acids. As DNA, the CDR3 is TGTGCCACCAGTAGCTACAAACAGGGCACAGATACGCAGTATTTT. Its protein product is CATSSYKQGTDTQYF.

This clonotype was detected only a few times. The CDR3 nucleotides are TGTGCCAGCTGGTGGTATGGGGGTAGAGATGGCTACACCTTC. Translated, it gives CASWWYGGRDGYTF. This sequence joins TRBV12-3 or TRBV12-4 and TRBJ1-2; D is perhaps TRBD1 (5 bases). The CDR3 has 14 residues. Trimming left V 8 bases short and J 6 bases short, with 19 bases between.

There are a few counts of this clonotype. The V and J genes are TRBV7-2 and TRBJ1-1, with TRBD1 identical over 8 bases. Trimming removed 4 bases from V and 1 base from J; junction bases left unmatched: 2. This CDR3 has 14 amino acids. Germline V gene lookup returns CDR1 SGHTA and CDR2 FQGNSA. The CDR3 sequence is CASSWTGPNTEAFF. The CDR3 nucleotides are TGTGCCAGCAGCTGGACAGGGCCGAACACTGAAGCTTTCTTT.

This clonotype has more than one count but fewer than ten. The CDR3 sequence is CASSRTSLGKEQFF. Written as DNA, the CDR3 is TGTGCCAGCAGTCGCACTAGCCTTGGAAAGGAGCAGTTCTTC. The rearrangement uses TRBV6-1 and TRBJ2-1; D possibly corresponds to TRBD2 (6 bases). Germline CDR1 and CDR2: MNHNS and SASEGT. Trimming took 5 bases from V and 10 from J, leaving 18 bases between them. The CDR3 loop spans 14 amino acids.

This sequence joins TRBV5-5 and TRBJ2-3, with 9 bases that match TRBD2. This CDR3 spans 15 amino acids. Germline assignment: CDR1 SGHKS and CDR2 YYEKEE (reference sequence). V lost 4 bases and J lost 4; bases outside the gene matches: 7. CDR3: CASSPLGGRADTQYF. CDR3 coding DNA: TGTGCCAGCAGCCCCCTTGGCGGGAGGGCAGATACGCAGTATTTT.

V is TRBV6-2 or TRBV6-3 and J is TRBJ2-7; 11 bases map to TRBD2. Germline values: CDR1 MNHEY, CDR2 SVGEGT. The CDR3 has 17 amino acids. V shed 2 bases, J shed 0 bases, and the junction held 6 bases outside the gene matches. CDR3 nucleotides: TGTGCCAGCAGTTACGAGACTAGCGGGATTAGCTCCTACGAGCAGTACTTC. Translating gives CASSYETSGISSYEQYF.

The chain joins TRBV15 to TRBJ2-1, with TRBD2 matching over 9 bases. The trim removed 3 bases at V and 6 bases at J, leaving 6 bases unmatched. The CDR3 length is 15 residues. Germline V gene sequence: CDR1 LNHNV, CDR2 YYDKDF (reference sequence). CDR3 in DNA: TGTGCCACCAGCAGGTCCGGGACTAGCAGCAATGAGCAGTTCTTC. This codes for CATSRSGTSSNEQFF.

V is TRBV15 and J is TRBJ2-1; 11 positions agree with TRBD2. The ends lost 6 bases at V and 0 bases at J; junction bases unmatched: 1. Germline CDR1 LNHNV, CDR2 YYDKDF (reference sequence). The CDR3 extends over 15 amino acids. The CDR3 sequence: CATRTSGSSYNEQFF. Written as DNA, the CDR3 is TGTGCCACCAGAACTAGCGGGAGCTCCTACAATGAGCAGTTCTTC.

The genes are TRBV6-2 or TRBV6-3 and TRBJ1-1, with D perhaps TRBD1 (5 bases). The V gene lost 10 bases and the J gene lost 5 bases, with 23 bases spanning the gap. The CDR3 totals 15 residues. Germline V CDR1 and CDR2: MNHEY, SVGEGT. CDR3 region: CATGADIRVRTEAFF. CDR3 in DNA: TGTGCCACCGGGGCCGATATCAGGGTCCGGACTGAAGCTTTCTTT.

The rearrangement joins TRBV20-1 to TRBJ2-5; 11 bases agree with TRBD2. Germline CDR1 is DFQATT and CDR2 is SNEGSKA (reference sequence). The CDR3 spans 15 residues. V lost 3 bases, J lost 5 bases, and 8 bases stayed unmatched. In DNA form, the CDR3 reads TGCAGTGCTAGGGTCTCTAGCGGGAGGCTGGAGACCCAGTACTTC. Protein product: CSARVSSGRLETQYF.